Below are 21 T cell receptor beta chains sequenced from a single sample in a study of cytomegalovirus exposure and HLA in healthy donors. Primers included in the PCR were 60 Vbeta and 13 Jbeta primers. Measured with immunoSEQ multiplex PCR; TCRdb has only the in-frame clones, and not every one. The sample includes 150,000 to 250,000 clones, around 79% of them seen just once. The specimen was PBMCs. The receptor set was obtained from a woman aged 30 to 39 in good health and CMV-seropositive.

V usage is TRBV25-1 and J usage is TRBJ2-3; 8 bases map to TRBD2. V was pared by 4 bases and J by 6 bases, with 9 bases of the junction left unmatched. The germline V gene has CDR1 MGHDK and CDR2 SYGVNS. There are 15 residues in the CDR3. In DNA, the CDR3 is TGTGCCAGCAGTGCGTACGGGGGGGAGTCTGATACGCAGTATTTT. This gives the protein CASSAYGGESDTQYF.

V usage is TRBV5-4 and J usage is TRBJ2-1; possibly TRBD2 for D (6 bases). This CDR3 comprises 17 residues. Trimming stripped 0 bases from V and 7 bases from J, with 20 bases between. Germline V lookup: CDR1 SGHNT, CDR2 YYREEE (reference sequence). The CDR3 nucleotides are TGTGCCAGCAGCTTGGGTGGGTGGGGACGGGAGAGGAATGAGCAGTTCTTC. Translating it yields CASSLGGWGRERNEQFF. The entire variable domain, with the rest obtained from reference TRBV5-4 and TRBJ2-1, is as follows: ETGVTQSPTHLIKTRGQQVTLRCSSQSGHNTVSWYQQALGQGPQFIFQYYREEENGRGNFPPRFSGLQFPNYSSELNVNALELDDSALYLCASSLGGWGRERNEQFFGPGTRLTVL.

V gene TRBV7-2 combines with J gene TRBJ1-4; D is possibly TRBD1 (5 bases). Trimming left V 5 bases short and J 2 bases short, with 12 bases between. CDR1 SGHTA and CDR2 FQGNSA come from the germline V gene. The CDR3 is made up of 15 amino acids. This CDR3 is CASSPRRQTNEKLFF. DNA for the CDR3: TGTGCCAGCAGCCCTCGGCGACAGACTAATGAAAAACTGTTTTTT.

A single count supports this clone. The genes are TRBV7-9 and TRBJ1-6, with TRBD1 matching over 8 bases. Germline loops: CDR1 SEHNR, CDR2 FQNEAQ (reference sequence). V shed 5 bases, J shed 10 bases, and the junction held 16 bases outside the gene matches. CDR3 length: 17 amino acids. The CDR3 spells CASSPTGVQGTNSPLHF. CDR3 DNA: TGTGCCAGCAGCCCGACAGGGGTCCAAGGCACCAACTCACCCCTCCACTTT.

The gene calls are TRBV14 and TRBJ2-5, with D possibly matching TRBD1 (6 bases). Germline V gives CDR1 SGHDN, CDR2 FVKESK. V was trimmed by 3 bases and J by 5 bases, leaving 10 bases between them. This CDR3 region has 13 residues. CDR3 amino acids: CASSQRTVETQYF. The CDR3 DNA sequence: TGTGCCAGCAGCCAGAGGACAGTGGAGACCCAGTACTTC.

This clone showed up just once. V is TRBV6-5 and J is TRBJ1-2; D perhaps matches TRBD1 (5 bases). This CDR3 region has 14 residues. The V gene lost 4 bases and the J gene lost 6 bases, with 15 bases spanning the gap. Per the germline V gene, CDR1 is MNHEY and CDR2 is SVGAGI. The CDR3 DNA follows: TGTGCCAGCAGTTCGGTTAGGGGCGGGGATGGCTACACCTTC. It translates to CASSSVRGGDGYTF.

The V call is TRBV4-2, the J call TRBJ2-1; D call uncertain. In germline, CDR1 is LGHNA, CDR2 YNFKEQ. CDR3 length: 14 residues. V lost 1 base to trimming and J lost 6 bases, with 10 bases between them. CDR3 nucleotides: TGTGCCAGCAGCCAAGGGCAGGTGGGCAATGAGCAGTTCTTC. Its protein is CASSQGQVGNEQFF.

This clone was counted a single time. The rearrangement joins TRBV5-4 to TRBJ1-1; D not certain. V lost 6 bases and J lost 0, with 6 bases in between. There are 12 residues in the CDR3. The germline CDR1 and CDR2 sequences are SGHNT and YYREEE (reference sequence). The CDR3 sequence is CASNSMNTEAFF. CDR3 in DNA: TGTGCCAGCAATTCAATGAACACTGAAGCTTTCTTT. Looking up the rest from reference TRBV5-4 and TRBJ1-1 gives the full variable domain: ETGVTQSPTHLIKTRGQQVTLRCSSQSGHNTVSWYQQALGQGPQFIFQYYREEENGRGNFPPRFSGLQFPNYSSELNVNALELDDSALYLCASNSMNTEAFFGQGTRLTVV.

The V gene is TRBV5-1, the J gene TRBJ1-1; possible D gene TRBD1, 5 bases. CDR3 length equals 14 residues. Germline V CDR1 and CDR2: SGHRS, YFSETQ. V lost 4 bases to trimming and J lost 6 bases, with 16 bases between them. The CDR3 is CASSPSGWESEAFF. In nucleotides, the CDR3 is TGCGCCAGCAGCCCATCAGGGTGGGAATCTGAAGCTTTCTTT. Based on the CDR3 plus reference TRBV5-1 and TRBJ1-1, the full variable domain is KAGVTQTPRYLIKTRGQQVTLSCSPISGHRSVSWYQQTPGQGLQFLFEYFSETQRNKGNFPGRFSGRQFSNSRSEMNVSTLELGDSALYLCASSPSGWESEAFFGQGTRLTVV.

J is TRBJ1-1 and V is TRBV7-6; D gene uncertain. The ends were cut back, 4 bases at V and 0 bases at J, with 3 bases in the middle. The CDR3 extends over 12 amino acids. CDR1 is SGHVS and CDR2 is FNYEAQ in the germline V gene. CDR3 sequence: CASSSMNTEAFF. CDR3 sequence (DNA): TGTGCCAGCAGCTCTATGAACACTGAAGCTTTCTTT.

The chain recombines TRBV21-1 with TRBJ2-3; the D call of TRBD2 is as the table states it, not checked on the DNA. TRBV21-1 represents a pseudogene. The CDR3 contains 17 residues. CDR3 in amino acids: CASSTRELAGSTDTQYF. The CDR3 nucleotides are TGTGCCAGCAGCACTAGAGAGCTGGCGGGAAGCACAGATACGCAGTATTTT.

The chain uses TRBV6-5 and TRBJ2-7; 12 bases line up with TRBD2. V was clipped by 7 bases and J by 5 bases; unmatched bases: 9. Per germline, CDR1 MNHEY and CDR2 SVGAGI. The CDR3 sequence is 15 residues long. The CDR3 coding sequence is TGTGCCAGCATCCCCCTAGCGGGAGGGCTCCACGAGCAGTACTTC. This sequence encodes CASIPLAGGLHEQYF.

This clone has only one observation. The CDR3 DNA reads as TGTGCCAGCAGCCAAGACTGGGTAGGGGGCATAGGTAACACTGAAGCTTTCTTT. It translates to CASSQDWVGGIGNTEAFF. The rearrangement joins TRBV14 to TRBJ1-1, with 7 bases aligning to TRBD1. Trimming at V came to 0 bases and at J to 2 bases, leaving 12 bases not matched to a gene. The CDR3 runs 18 residues. Looked up from germline, CDR1 is SGHDN and CDR2 is FVKESK.

This clone has only one observation. The J gene is TRBJ2-1, the V gene TRBV11-3; D remains unclear. The CDR3 sequence is 13 residues long. The V end was cut by 5 bases, the J end by 6 bases, with 11 bases between. Germline CDR1 SGHNT, CDR2 YENEEA. CDR3 bases: TGTGCCAGCAGCGAGATATTAGCCAATGAGCAGTTCTTC. It translates to CASSEILANEQFF.

The genes are TRBV6-6 and TRBJ2-7; D may be TRBD1 (6 bases). This CDR3 has 14 amino acids. CDR1 is MNHNY, CDR2 SVGAGI, per germline (reference sequence). V lost 6 bases and J 6 bases, leaving 18 bases between the germline ends. The CDR3 here is CASRKGTGPAEQYF. The DNA of the CDR3 is TGTGCCAGCAGAAAGGGAACAGGGCCTGCCGAGCAGTACTTC.

The V and J genes are TRBV29-1 and TRBJ2-5, with 13 positions matching TRBD2. Germline CDR1 is SQVTM and CDR2 is ANQGSEA. Trimming removed 7 bases from V and 5 bases from J; junction bases left unmatched: 10. This CDR3 region has 15 residues. This chain's CDR3 is CSALGLAGDPETQYF. The CDR3 DNA is TGCAGCGCTCTAGGACTAGCGGGAGATCCCGAGACCCAGTACTTC. Drawing the rest from reference TRBV29-1 and TRBJ2-5, the complete variable domain is SAVISQKPSRDICQRGTSLTIQCQVDSQVTMMFWYRQQPGQSLTLIATANQGSEATYESGFVIDKFPISRPNLTFSTLTVSNMSPEDSSIYLCSALGLAGDPETQYFGPGTRLLVL.

Comment on this clone: Other DNA sequences in this specimen translate into the identical CDR3. The chain's CDR3 is CASSPGSGRVYEQYF. CDR3 in DNA: TGTGCCAGCTCACCCGGGAGCGGGAGAGTCTACGAGCAGTACTTC. The chain has TRBV18 and TRBJ2-7; 8 nucleotides line up with TRBD2. The CDR3 has 15 amino acids. V shed 3 bases and J 3 bases; nucleotides not matched to a gene: 7. CDR1 is KGHSH, CDR2 LQKENI, per germline.

V is TRBV7-2 and J is TRBJ2-5; 7 bases fit TRBD1. J was trimmed by 2 bases and V by 3 bases; bases with no gene match: 6. Germline values: CDR1 SGHTA, CDR2 FQGNSA. CDR3 length equals 15 residues. For the CDR3, the DNA is TGTGCCAGCAGCTTTTACAGGGGTGTTCAAGAGACCCAGTACTTC. It specifies CASSFYRGVQETQYF.

This chain links TRBV4-3 with TRBJ2-1, with D possibly being TRBD2 (5 bases). V lost 0 bases and J 9 bases, leaving 12 bases between the germline ends. The CDR3 loop spans 14 amino acids. Germline V gene sequence: CDR1 LGHNA, CDR2 YSLEER. The CDR3 is CASSQERGSSEQFF. For the CDR3, the DNA is TGCGCCAGCAGCCAAGAACGTGGGAGTAGTGAGCAGTTCTTC.

The rearrangement joins TRBV19 to TRBJ1-2; 7 bases line up with TRBD1. The CDR3 length is 15 residues. J lost 5 bases, V lost 5 bases, and 11 bases had no gene match. From germline, CDR1 is LNHDA and CDR2 SQIVND (reference sequence). DNA of the CDR3: TGTGCCAGTAGTCCTCGACAGGGTCTAGGGTATGGCTACACCTTC. Amino acids: CASSPRQGLGYGYTF.

The chain uses TRBV13 and TRBJ2-1, with D unresolved. V was clipped by 0 bases and J by 0 bases, with 6 bases between them. The CDR3 is 15 residues long. Germline lookup yields CDR1 PRHDT and CDR2 FYEKMQ (reference sequence). The CDR3 loop reads CASSLGRSSYNEQFF. CDR3 nucleotides: TGTGCCAGCAGCTTAGGGCGGAGCTCCTACAATGAGCAGTTCTTC.